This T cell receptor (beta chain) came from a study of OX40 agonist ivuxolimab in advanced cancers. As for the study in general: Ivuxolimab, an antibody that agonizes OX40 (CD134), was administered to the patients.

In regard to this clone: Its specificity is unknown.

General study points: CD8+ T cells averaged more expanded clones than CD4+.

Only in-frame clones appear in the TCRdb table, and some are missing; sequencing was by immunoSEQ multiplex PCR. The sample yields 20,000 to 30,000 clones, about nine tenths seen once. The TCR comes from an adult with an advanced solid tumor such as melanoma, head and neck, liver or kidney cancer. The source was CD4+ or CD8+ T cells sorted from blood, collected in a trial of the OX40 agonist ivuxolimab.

Written as DNA, the CDR3 is TGTGCCAGCAGCTTTTACACTGAAGCTTTCTTT. Protein: CASSFYTEAFF. V is TRBV5-6 and J is TRBJ1-1; D is uncertain. The CDR3 extends over 11 amino acids. V dropped 2 bases and J dropped 3 bases, with 2 bases sitting between them. Looked up from germline, CDR1 is SGHDT and CDR2 is YYEEEE.